The entry below gives a single TCR beta chain sequence along with its context. CDR1 and CDR2 from the germline V gene are LGHNA and YSLEER. CDR3 length: 18 residues. J was trimmed by 2 bases and V by 0 bases; bases with no gene match: 10. These data belong to a study of technical replicates of blood from several donors. Only in-frame clones appear in the TCRdb table, and some are missing; sequencing was by immunoSEQ multiplex PCR. Of 50,000 to 80,000 clones in the sample, over 75% are singletons; the top ten hold 4.6%. The chain couples TRBV4-3 to TRBJ2-7; 10 nucleotides line up with TRBD2. This sequence was found in a human donor in good health. Some clones in this sample may be carry-over from other donors' samples. Sample: PBMCs. This CDR3 is CASSQDIPSGSSPYEQYF. DNA of the CDR3: TGCGCCAGCAGCCAAGATATCCCTAGCGGGAGTAGTCCCTACGAGCAGTACTTC.